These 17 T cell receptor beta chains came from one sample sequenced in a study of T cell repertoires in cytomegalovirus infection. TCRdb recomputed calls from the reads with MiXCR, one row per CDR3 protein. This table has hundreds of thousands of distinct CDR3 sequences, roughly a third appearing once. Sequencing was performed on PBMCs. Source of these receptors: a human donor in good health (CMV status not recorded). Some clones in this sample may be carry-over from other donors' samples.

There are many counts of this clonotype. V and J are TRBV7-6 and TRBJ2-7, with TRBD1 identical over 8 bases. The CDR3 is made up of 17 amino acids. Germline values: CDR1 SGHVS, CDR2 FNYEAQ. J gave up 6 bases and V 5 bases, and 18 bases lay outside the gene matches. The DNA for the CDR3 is TGTGCCAGCAGCCCAGACGGGTGGGGACAGGTGTTCGCCGAGCAGTACTTC. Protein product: CASSPDGWGQVFAEQYF. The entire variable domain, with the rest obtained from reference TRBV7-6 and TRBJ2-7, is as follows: GAGVSQSPRYKVTKRGQDVALRCDPISGHVSLYWYRQALGQGPEFLTYFNYEAQQDKSGLPNDRFSAERPEGSISTLTIQRTEQRDSAMYRCASSPDGWGQVFAEQYFGPGTRLTVT.

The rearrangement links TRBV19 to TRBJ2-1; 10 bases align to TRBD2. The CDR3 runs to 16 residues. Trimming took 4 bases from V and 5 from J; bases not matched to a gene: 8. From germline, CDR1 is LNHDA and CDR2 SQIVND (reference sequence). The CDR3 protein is CASSTPSGRGNNEQFF. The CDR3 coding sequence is TGTGCCAGTAGTACCCCTAGCGGGAGAGGTAACAATGAGCAGTTCTTC.

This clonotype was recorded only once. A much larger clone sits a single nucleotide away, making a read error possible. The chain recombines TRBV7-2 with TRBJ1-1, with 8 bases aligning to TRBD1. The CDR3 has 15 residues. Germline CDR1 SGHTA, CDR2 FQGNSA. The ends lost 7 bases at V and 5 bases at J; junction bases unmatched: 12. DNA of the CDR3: TGTGCCAGCACACGTACAGGGGGATCAAGAACTGAAGCTTTCTTT. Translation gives CASTRTGGSRTEAFF.

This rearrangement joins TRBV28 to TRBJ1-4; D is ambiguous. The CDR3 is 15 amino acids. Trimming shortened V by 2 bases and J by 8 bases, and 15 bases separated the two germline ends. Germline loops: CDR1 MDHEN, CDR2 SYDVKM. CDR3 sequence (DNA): TGTGCCAGCAGTTTAGGAGGACTCCTCCCAGAAAAACTGTTTTTT. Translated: CASSLGGLLPEKLFF.

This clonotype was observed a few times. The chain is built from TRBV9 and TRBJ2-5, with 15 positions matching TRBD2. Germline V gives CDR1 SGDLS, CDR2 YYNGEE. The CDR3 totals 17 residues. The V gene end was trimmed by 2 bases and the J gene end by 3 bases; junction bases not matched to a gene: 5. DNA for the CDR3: TGTGCCAGCAGCGTGGGACTAGCGGGAGGAAGGGAAGAGACCCAGTACTTC. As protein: CASSVGLAGGREETQYF. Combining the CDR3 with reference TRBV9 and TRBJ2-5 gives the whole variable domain DSGVTQTPKHLITATGQRVTLRCSPRSGDLSVYWYQQSLDQGLQFLIQYYNGEERAKGNILERFSAQQFPDLHSELNLSSLELGDSALYFCASSVGLAGGREETQYFGPGTRLLVL.

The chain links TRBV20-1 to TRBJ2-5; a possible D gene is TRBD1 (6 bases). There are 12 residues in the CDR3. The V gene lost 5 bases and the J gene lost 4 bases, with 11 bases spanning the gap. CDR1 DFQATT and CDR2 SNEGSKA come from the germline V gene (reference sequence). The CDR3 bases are TGCAGTGCTTACAGGGTGGCAGAGACCCAGTACTTC. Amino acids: CSAYRVAETQYF.

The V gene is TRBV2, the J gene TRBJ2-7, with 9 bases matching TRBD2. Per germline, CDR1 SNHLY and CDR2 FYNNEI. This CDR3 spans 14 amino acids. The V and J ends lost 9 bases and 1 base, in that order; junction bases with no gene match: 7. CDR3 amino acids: CASPLLAGSYEQYF. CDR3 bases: TGTGCCAGTCCCCTCCTAGCGGGATCCTACGAGCAGTACTTC.

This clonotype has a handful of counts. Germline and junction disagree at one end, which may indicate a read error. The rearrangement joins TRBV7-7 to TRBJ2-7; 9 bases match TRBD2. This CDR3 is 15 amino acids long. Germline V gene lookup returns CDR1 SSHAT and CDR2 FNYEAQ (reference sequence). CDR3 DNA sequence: TGTGCTAGCAGCTTACTGCCACTAGCGGGCTACGAGCAGTACTTC. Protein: CASSLLPLAGYEQYF.

CDR3 DNA sequence: TGTGCCAGCAGCTTCCAAACAGGGGGTCCTGACGAAAAACTGTTTTTT. Encoded protein: CASSFQTGGPDEKLFF. This rearrangement joins TRBV7-9 to TRBJ1-4, with 8 positions matching TRBD1. The CDR3 sequence is 16 residues long. Looked up from germline, CDR1 is SEHNR and CDR2 is FQNEAQ (reference sequence). V dropped 3 bases and J dropped 8; count of bases not matched to a gene: 11.

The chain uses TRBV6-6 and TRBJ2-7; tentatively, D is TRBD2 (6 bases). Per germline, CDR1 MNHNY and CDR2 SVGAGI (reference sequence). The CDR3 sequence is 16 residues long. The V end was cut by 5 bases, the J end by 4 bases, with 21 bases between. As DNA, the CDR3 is TGTGCCAGCAGTCCTACGGAGGAGGGGAAAGGGTACGAGCAGTACTTC. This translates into CASSPTEEGKGYEQYF.

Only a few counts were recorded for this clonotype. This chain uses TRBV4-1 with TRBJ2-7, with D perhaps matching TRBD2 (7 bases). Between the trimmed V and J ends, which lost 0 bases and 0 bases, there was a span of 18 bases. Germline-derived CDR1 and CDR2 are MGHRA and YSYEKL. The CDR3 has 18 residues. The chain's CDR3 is CASSQDLGVGGRSYEQYF. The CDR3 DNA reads TGCGCCAGCAGCCAAGATCTTGGGGTGGGGGGGCGCTCCTACGAGCAGTACTTC.

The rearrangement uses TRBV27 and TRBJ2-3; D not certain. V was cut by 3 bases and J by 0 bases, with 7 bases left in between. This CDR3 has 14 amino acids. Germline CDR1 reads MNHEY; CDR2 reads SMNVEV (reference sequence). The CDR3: CASSLKLSTDTQYF. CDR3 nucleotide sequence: TGTGCCAGCAGTTTGAAACTGAGCACAGATACGCAGTATTTT.

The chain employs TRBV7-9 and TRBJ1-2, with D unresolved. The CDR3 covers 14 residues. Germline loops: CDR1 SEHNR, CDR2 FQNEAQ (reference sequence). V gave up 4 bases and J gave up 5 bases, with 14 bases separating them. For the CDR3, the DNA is TGTGCCAGCAGCTCGTCAAGGACGGCTTATGGCTACACCTTC. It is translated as CASSSSRTAYGYTF.

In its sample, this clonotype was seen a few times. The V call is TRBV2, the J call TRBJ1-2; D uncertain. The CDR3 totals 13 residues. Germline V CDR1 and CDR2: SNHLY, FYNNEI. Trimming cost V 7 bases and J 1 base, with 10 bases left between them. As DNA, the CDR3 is TGTGCCAGCAACCTGGGGAGTAACTATGGCTACACCTTC. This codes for CASNLGSNYGYTF.

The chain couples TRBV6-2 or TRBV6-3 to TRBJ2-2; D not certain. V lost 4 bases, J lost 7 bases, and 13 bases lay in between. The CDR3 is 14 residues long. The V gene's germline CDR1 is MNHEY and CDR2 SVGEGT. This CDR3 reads CASSSNRAHGELFF. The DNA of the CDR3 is TGTGCCAGCAGTTCGAACCGGGCGCACGGGGAGCTGTTTTTT.

In DNA, the CDR3 is TGTGCCAGCAGGCGGGACAGGCCTGCTAACTATGGCTACACCTTC. It specifies CASRRDRPANYGYTF. V and J are TRBV28 and TRBJ1-2, with 8 bases identical to TRBD1. V dropped 6 bases and J dropped 0; count of bases not matched to a gene: 6. Germline CDR1 is MDHEN and CDR2 is SYDVKM. This CDR3 has 15 amino acids.

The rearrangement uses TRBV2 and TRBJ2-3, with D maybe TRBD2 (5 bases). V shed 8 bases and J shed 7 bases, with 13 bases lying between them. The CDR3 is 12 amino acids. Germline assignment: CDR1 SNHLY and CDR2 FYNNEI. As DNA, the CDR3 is TGTGCCAGCGGCTCGACTACTTATACGCAGTATTTT. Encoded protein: CASGSTTYTQYF.